Listed here are 19 T cell receptor beta chains from one sample, sequenced in a study of blood T cell repertoires in COVID-19. Produced via immunoSEQ multiplex PCR; TCRdb's table is partial and in-frame only. The profile shows 250,000 to 300,000 clones, roughly nine tenths of them singletons. The sample comprised peripheral blood. All receptors come from a woman in her 30s with COVID-19, enrolled during active disease.

The CDR3 reads CASSDRAGRESPLHF. The CDR3 nucleotides are TGTGCCAGCAGTGACCGGGCAGGGCGGGAGTCACCCCTCCACTTT. The V call is TRBV6-1, the J call TRBJ1-6; D perhaps matches TRBD1 (5 bases). The germline V gene has CDR1 MNHNS and CDR2 SASEGT. The CDR3 runs 15 residues. V gave up 3 bases and J gave up 10 bases, with 16 bases separating them.

The rearrangement joins TRBV7-9 to TRBJ2-5; TRBD2 is a possible D gene (6 bases). Germline CDR1 reads SEHNR; CDR2 reads FQNEAQ (reference sequence). CDR3 length equals 16 residues. The ends were cut back, 5 bases at V and 3 bases at J, with 19 bases in the middle. CDR3 DNA sequence: TGTGCCAGCAGCACTATACGGGGGACTGAGGAAGAGACCCAGTACTTC. Protein: CASSTIRGTEEETQYF.

In DNA form, the CDR3 reads TGCGCCAGCAGCCAAGGGCGGGACTACAACACAGATACGCAGTATTTT. It yields the protein CASSQGRDYNTDTQYF. The rearrangement uses TRBV4-1 and TRBJ2-3, with 7 positions matching TRBD2. The CDR3 totals 16 residues. V dropped 1 base and J dropped 2; count of bases not matched to a gene: 6. Germline V lookup: CDR1 MGHRA, CDR2 YSYEKL.

The chain combines TRBV2 with TRBJ1-5; D call uncertain. The ends were cut back, 6 bases at V and 1 base at J, with 7 bases in the middle. This CDR3 is built from 13 residues. Germline CDR1 and CDR2: SNHLY and FYNNEI. Here the CDR3 reads CASRGQSNQPQHF. The CDR3 DNA reads TGTGCCAGCAGGGGCCAGAGCAATCAGCCCCAGCATTTT.

The chain links TRBV19 to TRBJ1-3; perhaps TRBD1 as D (5 bases). Trimming shortened V by 9 bases and J by 0 bases, and 18 bases separated the two germline ends. Germline V lookup: CDR1 LNHDA, CDR2 SQIVND (reference sequence). The CDR3 has 16 amino acids. CDR3 amino acids: CASLGAIYGSGNTIYF. CDR3 nucleotides: TGTGCCAGCCTAGGGGCTATCTATGGCTCTGGAAACACCATATATTTT.

A remark on this clone: Distinct nucleotide sequences in the sample also encode this CDR3. The chain has TRBV19 and TRBJ1-5, with 8 bases aligning to TRBD1. The CDR3 runs 15 residues. V trimming: 1 base; J trimming: 3 bases; junction bases outside the gene matches: 2. CDR1 is LNHDA, CDR2 SQIVND, per germline (reference sequence). The CDR3 protein is CASSIGTGYNQPQHF. CDR3 in DNA: TGTGCCAGTAGTATAGGGACAGGGTACAATCAGCCCCAGCATTTT. Complete variable domain (other parts from reference TRBV19 and TRBJ1-5): DGGITQSPKYLFRKEGQNVTLSCEQNLNHDAMYWYRQDPGQGLRLIYYSQIVNDFQKGDIAEGYSVSREKKESFPLTVTSAQKNPTAFYLCASSIGTGYNQPQHFGDGTRLSIL.

The chain has TRBV29-1 and TRBJ1-2, with D hard to call. Looked up from germline, CDR1 is SQVTM and CDR2 is ANQGSEA. The CDR3 consists of 13 residues. With 6 bases removed from V and 3 bases from J, the gap between germline ends came to 14 bases. The CDR3 DNA reads TGCAGCGTAATGTTGGCAGGTGACTATGGCTACACCTTC. This encodes CSVMLAGDYGYTF.

The chain joins TRBV3-1 (or the pseudogene TRBV3-2) to TRBJ2-7; no clear D gene. The CDR3 covers 13 residues. With 3 bases removed from V and 2 bases from J, the gap between germline ends came to 8 bases. Germline assignment: CDR1 LGHDT and CDR2 YNNKEL (reference sequence). Here the CDR3 DNA reads TGTGCCAGCAGCCAGGCTACAGCCTACGAGCAGTACTTC. Translated: CASSQATAYEQYF.

The rearrangement uses TRBV3-1 (or the pseudogene TRBV3-2) and TRBJ1-6, with D possibly being TRBD1 (6 bases). The CDR3 extends over 14 amino acids. The V gene lost 6 bases and the J gene lost 10 bases, with 16 bases spanning the gap. Looked up from germline, CDR1 is LGHDT and CDR2 is YNNKEL (reference sequence). CDR3 sequence (DNA): TGTGCCAGCAGACCGAGACAGGAATGGTCACCCCTCCACTTT. It is translated as CASRPRQEWSPLHF.

CDR3 DNA sequence: TGTGCCAGCAGCCGAAACAGGGTCCCCGGGGAGCTGTTTTTT. Translating gives CASSRNRVPGELFF. This chain links TRBV6-5 with TRBJ2-2; possibly TRBD1 for D (6 bases). Germline CDR1 and CDR2: MNHEY and SVGAGI. Trimming took 6 bases from V and 6 from J, leaving 14 bases between them. CDR3 size: 14 residues.

V usage is TRBV19 and J usage is TRBJ2-1; 11 positions agree with TRBD2. The J segment lost 13 bases and the V segment lost 7 bases, leaving 15 bases of the junction unmatched. The CDR3 contains 15 residues. Germline loops: CDR1 LNHDA, CDR2 SQIVND (reference sequence). CDR3: CASTLRLAGIGRQFF. As DNA, the CDR3 is TGTGCCAGTACCCTTCGACTAGCGGGGATAGGGCGTCAGTTCTTC.

The chain carries TRBV30 and TRBJ1-1, with D possibly TRBD1 on 6 matching bases. The CDR3 extends over 14 amino acids. CDR1 and CDR2 from the germline V gene are GTSNPN and SVGIG (reference sequence). Trimming shortened V by 6 bases and J by 1 base, and 15 bases separated the two germline ends. CDR3 residues: CACQGFDENTEAFF. Written as DNA, the CDR3 is TGTGCCTGCCAGGGGTTCGATGAGAACACTGAAGCTTTCTTT.

The V gene is TRBV11-2, the J gene TRBJ2-1, with TRBD2 matching over 10 bases. The CDR3 sequence is 15 residues long. CDR1 is SGHAT, CDR2 FQNNGV, per germline. V was clipped by 2 bases and J by 8 bases; unmatched bases: 6. DNA for the CDR3: TGTGCCAGCAGCTTAACTAGCGGGGTATATCATGAGCAGTTCTTC. Translation gives CASSLTSGVYHEQFF.

In its sample, this clone was seen a few times. The gene calls are TRBV6-4 and TRBJ2-2, with TRBD2 identical over 11 bases. Germline V gene data show CDR1 as MRHNA and CDR2 as SNTAGT. The CDR3 contains 15 residues. Trimming at V came to 7 bases and at J to 6 bases, leaving 7 bases not matched to a gene. The CDR3 DNA follows: TGTGCCAGCATGCCGACTAGCGGGGTAGCCGGGGAGCTGTTTTTT. Its protein is CASMPTSGVAGELFF.

The chain is built from TRBV2 and TRBJ1-6, with 7 bases aligning to TRBD1. V gave up 6 bases and J gave up 1 base; unmatched junction bases: 6. This CDR3 spans 16 amino acids. Per germline, CDR1 SNHLY and CDR2 FYNNEI. The chain's CDR3 is CASRENRGSYNSPLHF. The CDR3 nucleotides are TGTGCCAGCAGGGAGAACAGGGGATCCTATAATTCACCCCTCCACTTT.

About this clone: Within the sample, other DNA sequences also encode this same CDR3. The chain carries TRBV10-3 and TRBJ2-7; TRBD1 matches at 8 bases. Germline CDR1 and CDR2: ENHRY and SYGVKD. Unmatched junction bases numbered 2, after V lost 6 bases and J lost 1 base. This CDR3 region has 13 residues. This CDR3 reads CAISGQGSYEQYF. The CDR3 DNA follows: TGTGCCATCAGCGGACAGGGTTCCTACGAGCAGTACTTC.

The rearrangement links TRBV3-1 (or the pseudogene TRBV3-2) to TRBJ2-5; 9 nucleotides match TRBD2. The CDR3 totals 16 residues. With V trimmed by 4 bases and J by 9 bases, 15 bases remained unmatched. Germline assignment: CDR1 LGHDT and CDR2 YNNKEL (reference sequence). In DNA form, the CDR3 reads TGTGCCAGCAGCCCCGTTCGCGGGGGGGTGGTTGGGGCCCAGTACTTC. Translation gives CASSPVRGGVVGAQYF.

The chain joins TRBV7-2 to TRBJ1-5, with 12 bases matching TRBD1. V dropped 5 bases and J dropped 6; count of bases not matched to a gene: 5. Germline values: CDR1 SGHTA, CDR2 FQGNSA. The CDR3 contains 15 residues. CDR3 coding DNA: TGTGCCAGCAGCACTGGGACAGGGGGCGGTCAGCCCCAGCATTTT. This translates into CASSTGTGGGQPQHF.

The chain employs TRBV5-1 and TRBJ2-4; 7 bases align to TRBD1. This CDR3 region has 18 residues. The ends lost 1 base at V and 0 bases at J; junction bases unmatched: 10. Germline V CDR1 and CDR2: SGHRS, YFSETQ. CDR3 protein: CASSLFTRDSLAKNIQYF. The CDR3, as DNA: TGCGCCAGCAGCTTGTTTACCCGGGACAGCCTAGCCAAAAACATTCAGTACTTC. The variable domain in full, completed from reference TRBV5-1 and TRBJ2-4, reads KAGVTQTPRYLIKTRGQQVTLSCSPISGHRSVSWYQQTPGQGLQFLFEYFSETQRNKGNFPGRFSGRQFSNSRSEMNVSTLELGDSALYLCASSLFTRDSLAKNIQYFGAGTRLSVL.